The clone carrying this T cell receptor beta chain has at least ten counts. Its antigen remains unidentified. The PBMCs had their origin in approximately 10 ml of fresh peripheral blood. V lost 2 bases and J 5 bases, leaving 16 bases between the germline ends. The CDR3 extends over 15 amino acids. The V gene's germline CDR1 is LNHNV and CDR2 YYDKDF (reference sequence). The sample comes from a study of T cells in Graves' hyperthyroidism and ophthalmopathy. Broader study findings: Peripheral blood also featured most of the thyroid clonotypes expanded above 0.001.

Authors of the study amplified TCR beta CDR3 regions from RNA transcripts. TCR CDR3 regions were first amplified by RT-PCR with HTBI primers. TCRdb analysed the multiplex PCR reads with MiXCR anew, one entry per CDR3 protein. The data contain about 330,000 distinct CDR3 sequences, roughly an eighth of them singletons. This TCR came from a woman aged 40 to 49 with Graves' ophthalmopathy. The chain employs TRBV15 and TRBJ2-7, with D perhaps matching TRBD1 (6 bases). Sequencing used blood. In nucleotides, the CDR3 is TGTGCCACCAGCAGATACGGGACAATCCTGAACGAGCAGTACTTC. This translates into CATSRYGTILNEQYF.